The following is a T cell receptor (beta chain) sequence with its context. This record belongs to a study of blood T cell repertoires in COVID-19. Looking at the study overall: The origin of the acute and convalescent COVID-19 samples was the United States, Italy and Spain. PBMCs, B-cell-depleted T cells, or T cells provided the cDNA or gDNA that made up the material.

Authors' data handling: For nucleated cells, counts were estimated from reference gene primer amplification. The method was immunoSEQ multiplex PCR; TCRdb's version includes in-frame clones alone and lacks a portion of them. V, J and clone size are those of that table, while D and trimming were read from the DNA. The sample consists of about 210,000 clones, over 75% of them appearing once. Trimming cost V 6 bases and J 0 bases; bases outside gene matches: 2. Germline CDR1 MNHEY, CDR2 SVGAGI. This CDR3 region has 14 residues. The TCR comes from a woman in her thirties or forties with acute or convalescent COVID-19. Sequences were obtained from peripheral blood. The chain recombines TRBV6-5 with TRBJ2-3, with 8 nucleotides matching TRBD2. The CDR3 DNA sequence: TGTGCCAGCAGACTAGCGGCTAGCACAGATACGCAGTATTTT. It yields the protein CASRLAASTDTQYF.